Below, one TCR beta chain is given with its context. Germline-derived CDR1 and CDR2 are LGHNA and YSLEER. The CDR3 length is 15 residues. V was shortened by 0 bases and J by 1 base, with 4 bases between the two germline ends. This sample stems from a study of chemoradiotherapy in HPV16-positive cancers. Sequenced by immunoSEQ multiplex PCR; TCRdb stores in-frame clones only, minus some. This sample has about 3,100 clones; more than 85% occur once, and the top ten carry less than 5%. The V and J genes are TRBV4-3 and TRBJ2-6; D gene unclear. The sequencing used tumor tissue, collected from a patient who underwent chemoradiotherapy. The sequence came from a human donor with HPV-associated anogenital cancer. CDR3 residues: CASSQDGSGANVLTF. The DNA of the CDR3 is TGCGCCAGCAGCCAAGATGGGTCTGGGGCCAACGTCCTGACTTTC.